This T cell receptor beta chain is from a study of blood T cell repertoires in COVID-19. Study overall: Spain, Italy and the United States supplied samples that represented acute and convalescent COVID-19. The cDNA or gDNA used as material had been derived from T cells, B-cell-depleted T cells, or PBMCs.

Original methodology: Amplification of reference gene primers provided the estimated nucleated cell counts. Here immunoSEQ multiplex PCR was the method, and the copy in TCRdb shows in-frame clones only, minus some. That table gives V, J and clone size, and the DNA gave D and trimming. Of around 300,000 clones listed, about nine tenths are singletons. Germline values: CDR1 MNHEY, CDR2 SMNVEV (reference sequence). The ends lost 3 bases at V and 6 bases at J; junction bases unmatched: 15. This CDR3 is built from 17 residues. Material: peripheral blood. The chain has TRBV27 and TRBJ1-2; 8 nucleotides line up with TRBD1. The source of this sequence is a woman in her twenties or thirties with active or convalescent COVID-19. CDR3 loop: CASSFYPNRGGRDGYTF. The DNA for the CDR3 is TGTGCCAGCAGTTTCTATCCGAACAGGGGGGGTAGAGATGGCTACACCTTC.